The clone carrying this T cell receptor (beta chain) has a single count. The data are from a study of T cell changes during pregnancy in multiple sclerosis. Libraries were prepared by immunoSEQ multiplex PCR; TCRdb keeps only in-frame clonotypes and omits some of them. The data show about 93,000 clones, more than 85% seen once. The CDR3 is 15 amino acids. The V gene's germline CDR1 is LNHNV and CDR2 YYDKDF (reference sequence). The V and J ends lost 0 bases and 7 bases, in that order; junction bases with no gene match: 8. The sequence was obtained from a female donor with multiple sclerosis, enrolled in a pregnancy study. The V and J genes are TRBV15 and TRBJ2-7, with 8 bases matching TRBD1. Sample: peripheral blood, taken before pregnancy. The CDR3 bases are TGTGCCACCAGCAGAGATCCCAGGACAGGGAGTGAGCAGTACTTC. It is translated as CATSRDPRTGSEQYF.